What follows is one T cell receptor beta chain and its context. This clonotype was counted ten times or more. Its antigen target is currently unknown. No much larger clonotype is one base removed from it; base qualities were not supplied. The sample originates from a study of Graves' ophthalmopathy and Graves' hyperthyroidism listed by TCRdb under 2018. Background for the entire study: Peripheral blood was collected at initial diagnosis, prior to any treatment. The 75 to 100 discovery patients were randomly split 7:3 into training and test sets. In total, under 150 blood samples were TCR-sequenced: 43 ophthalmopathy, under 80 hyperthyroidism and approximately 17 hyperthyroidism-to-ophthalmopathy patients. The study used signatures of the TCR beta repertoire to tell Graves' ophthalmopathy apart from Graves' hyperthyroidism and to predict which patients would progress to ophthalmopathy. The independent validation cohort included 20 or so hyperthyroidism patients plus 17 patients who later progressed from hyperthyroidism to ophthalmopathy. To explore V-J signatures that separate ophthalmopathy from hyperthyroidism, a discovery set of approximately 100 patients was enrolled, consisting of approximately 45 with ophthalmopathy and about 60 with stable hyperthyroidism. In over 5 hyperthyroidism patients, the T-cell repertoire of thyroid tissue was compared with the T-cell repertoire of blood. Following sample collection, hyperthyroidism patients were given methimazole at a starting dose of 30 mg daily, and ophthalmopathy patients were given high-dose intravenous methylprednisolone.

For repertoire sequencing, TCR beta CDR3 regions were amplified from RNA transcripts. A first-round RT-PCR used HTBI primers with the Qiagen OneStep RT-PCR kit, followed by a second-round multiplex PCR, size selection and purification. Libraries were sequenced paired-end with 100 bp reads on an Illumina HiSeq2000. The original methods were these. Reads were processed with SOAPnuke, discarding reads with adapters, uncalled bases, mean Phred below 15, or no exact constant-primer or identifier match. COPE v1.2.5 was used to merge the high-quality paired reads. Unique nucleotide sequences were defined as clonotypes and aligned to IMGT TRB V, D and J references using MiTCR v1.1. The analysis was limited to V-J combinations with a frequency above 0.0001, which together covered approximately 99% of repertoires. For each V-J combination, a TCR clonal expansion and chaos score was defined as the ratio of F50 clonal expansion to chaos observed in the TCRdist matrix. Features were reduced by Welch's t-statistics and random forest to over 10 V-J combinations, which fed a naive Bayes classifier. Thyroid-blood repertoire similarity was quantified with the Morisita-Horn index. The public reads were reanalyzed by TCRdb: fastp trimming at Q25, MiXCR alignment, in-frame beta chains only. Entries that share a CDR3 protein sequence are merged under the most common genes and DNA. The V and J calls were not made by the authors but by TCRdb's processing. Recorded for this sample are roughly 480,000 distinct CDR3 sequences; approximately 15% of them occurred a single time. The ten largest clones add up to roughly 10% of the sample.

On the study overall, not on this receptor specifically: No statistical method was used to set the sample size in advance, and the investigators knew which group each participant was assigned to. In cross-validation, the 13-signature model distinguished ophthalmopathy from stable hyperthyroidism with around 86% sensitivity and around 81% specificity, while in the test set the corresponding values were around 79% and 71%. In validation, the model predicted ophthalmopathy progression with more than 70% sensitivity and 72.22% specificity; approximately 12 predicted patients were CT-confirmed with GO in a median of 6.5 months. Most expanded thyroid clonotypes with frequency above 0.001 were also detected in blood, suggesting blood repertoires may reflect the thyroid immune response.

Ophthalmopathy patients were characterized by moderately to severely active disease, a Clinical Activity Score of at least 3, a NOSPECS grade of at least 4, and a disease duration under 3 months. Anyone with other autoimmune diseases, uncontrolled infections, pregnancy or lactation was excluded from the study. Clinical symptoms, serum thyroxine, TRAb, thyroid ultrasound and orbital computed tomography formed the basis of the diagnosis. Using Ficoll-Paque density gradient centrifugation, PBMCs were isolated from 9.5 to 10 ml of fresh peripheral blood. Total RNA was extracted with Trizol reagent and quality-checked on an Agilent 2100 Bioanalyzer. CDR1 and CDR2, looked up from the germline V gene, are MNHEY and SVGAGI. The CDR3 runs 15 amino acids, cysteine and phenylalanine included. Only the CDR3 DNA is retained, 45 bases long and in frame from the first base. Trimming removed 6 bases from V and 0 bases from J, leaving 14 bases between the germline ends.

This clonotype was obtained from a woman aged 25-40 years with Graves' ophthalmopathy. Donor details come from another sample of the same person, matched by shared clones. Recombination linked TRBV6-5 to TRBJ1-1; 6 matching bases give a weak D call of TRBD1. Sequencing was carried out using blood. The DNA reads as follows: TGTGCCAGCAGGAGGGGGAGAGAGATGAACACTGAAGCTTTCTTT. This is translated as CASRRGREMNTEAFF.